Described below is a single T cell receptor (beta chain) sequence and its context. This entry is derived from a study of cytomegalovirus exposure and HLA in healthy donors. In the study overall: Findings of an earlier analysis included around 120 million unique TCR beta sequences from some 200 million T cells.

Looked up from germline, CDR1 is SGHAT and CDR2 is FQNNGV. This CDR3 is built from 14 residues. The V end lost 5 bases, the J end lost 3 bases, and 13 bases lay between the germline ends. It was with 60 Vbeta and 13 Jbeta primers that the PCR ran. Profiled with immunoSEQ multiplex PCR; TCRdb holds only in-frame clones, not every one. The sample lists more than 100,000 clones, around 77% seen once, with approximately 4.3% in the top ten. Material for sequencing was PBMCs. This chain joins TRBV11-2 and TRBJ1-2, with D possibly being TRBD1 (6 bases). The clonotype comes from a man aged 45-65 years in good health and CMV-seropositive. The CDR3 here is CASSPTGGHYGYTF. CDR3 sequence (DNA): TGTGCCAGCAGCCCAACGGGGGGCCACTATGGCTACACCTTC.